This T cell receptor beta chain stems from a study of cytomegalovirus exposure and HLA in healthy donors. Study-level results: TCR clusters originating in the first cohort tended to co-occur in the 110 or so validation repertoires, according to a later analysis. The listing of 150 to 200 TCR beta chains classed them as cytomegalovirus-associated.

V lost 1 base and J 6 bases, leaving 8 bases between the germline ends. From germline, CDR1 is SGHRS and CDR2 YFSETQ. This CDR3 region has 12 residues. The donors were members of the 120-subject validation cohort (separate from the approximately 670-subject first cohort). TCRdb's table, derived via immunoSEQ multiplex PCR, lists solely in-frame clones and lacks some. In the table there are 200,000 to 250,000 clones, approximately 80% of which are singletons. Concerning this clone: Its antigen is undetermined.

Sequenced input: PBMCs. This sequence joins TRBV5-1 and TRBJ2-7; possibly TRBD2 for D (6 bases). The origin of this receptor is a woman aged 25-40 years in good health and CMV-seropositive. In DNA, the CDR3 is TGCGCCAGCAGCTTGCCTAGCGCCGAGCAGTACTTC. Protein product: CASSLPSAEQYF.